This T cell receptor (beta chain) was captured in a study of STAT5B mutations in CD4+ large granular lymphocyte leukemia. With regard to this clone: Its cognate antigen is unknown.

Sequencing was at survey level. Only in-frame clones appear in the TCRdb table, and some are missing; sequencing was by immunoSEQ multiplex PCR. The sample comprises 37,000 or so clones, roughly 83% of which are singletons, and 0.3% to 0.35% rests with the top ten. Study results and caveats: 8/27 top patient clones versus 2/35 control clones were TRBV06-family. Roughly 27% of private leukemic clonotypes occurred rarely in other patients' non-leukemic repertoires.

V was trimmed by 4 bases and J by 4 bases, leaving 11 bases between them. The CDR3 is 14 amino acids. Germline loops: CDR1 SGDLS, CDR2 YYNGEE. This rearrangement joins TRBV9 to TRBJ2-2, with a possible D match to TRBD2 (5 bases). Specimen: CD4+ T cells from blood buffy coats. This sequence was found in a human donor in good health. The CDR3 bases are TGTGCCAGCAGCCCGGGGTCCCGCACCGGGGAGCTGTTTTTT. Translating it yields CASSPGSRTGELFF.